The 26 T cell receptor beta chains below come from one sample, sequenced in a study of molecular identifiers for immune sequencing clone quantification. TCRdb passed the PCR reads through MiXCR, listing each CDR3 protein once. This repertoire shows approximately 550,000 distinct CDR3 sequences, about a fifth found once; its top ten account for 0.65% to 0.95%. The sample consisted of naive CD8+ T cells from blood, with Jurkat cell RNA spiked in. Subset indicated: FACS-sorted CD8+CD4-CCR7+CD45RA+ naive T cells. Receptor source: a human donor in good health. Some libraries in this study had Jurkat cell RNA spiked in.

Concerning this clonotype itself: This may be a read error: a much more frequent sequence differs by one nucleotide. This is likely a read error, given that the CDR3 carries no conserved phenylalanine or tryptophan at its end. The chain uses TRBV6-5 and TRBJ2-7, with a tentative D call TRBD1 (6 bases). The CDR3 totals 13 residues. The V end was cut by 6 bases, the J end by 3 bases, with 12 bases between. CDR1 is MNHEY and CDR2 is SVGAGI in the germline V gene. Written as DNA, the CDR3 is TGTGCCAGCAGATCAGGGGTAGGCTACGAGCAGTACTCC. It encodes CASRSGVGYEQYS.

As concerns this clonotype: This could be a read error, since a much larger clone is one nucleotide away. The J gene is TRBJ2-3, the V gene TRBV20-1, with D unresolved. Per germline, CDR1 DFQATT and CDR2 SNEGSKA (reference sequence). The V end was cut by 5 bases, the J end by 3 bases, with 9 bases between. CDR3 length: 12 amino acids. The DNA for the CDR3 is TGCAGTGCTTCGGAGAAGACAGATACGCAGTATTTT. This translates into CSASEKTDTQYF.

This clonotype has more than one count but fewer than ten. This rearrangement joins TRBV4-3 to TRBJ1-5, with D uncertain. Trimming took off 0 bases at V and 5 bases at J, with 14 bases between the two ends. The CDR3 runs 16 residues. Germline V gene data show CDR1 as LGHNA and CDR2 as YSLEER. DNA of the CDR3: TGCGCCAGCAGCCAAGAATTCGGAGAAGGATATCAGCCCCAGCATTTT. Translating gives CASSQEFGEGYQPQHF.

The J gene is TRBJ2-7, the V gene TRBV19; 7 bases match TRBD1. Germline CDR1 and CDR2: LNHDA and SQIVND (reference sequence). With V trimmed by 1 base and J by 2 bases, 2 bases remained unmatched. The CDR3 sequence is 14 residues long. CDR3 sequence: CASSIVGTAYEQYF. In nucleotides, the CDR3 is TGTGCCAGTAGTATAGTTGGGACAGCCTACGAGCAGTACTTC.

As concerns this clonotype: One junction end disagrees with the germline gene, perhaps due to a read error. This chain connects TRBV7-9 to TRBJ2-3; D not resolved. The CDR3 contains 12 residues. CDR1 SEHNR and CDR2 FQNEAQ come from the germline V gene (reference sequence). The CDR3 loop reads CAGSLSPDTQYF. The DNA of the CDR3 is TGTGCCGGCAGCCTGTCGCCAGATACGCAGTATTTT.

The genes are TRBV30 and TRBJ2-7; no reliable D call. Germline CDR1 and CDR2: GTSNPN and SVGIG (reference sequence). Trimming removed 5 bases from V and 3 bases from J, with 14 bases in between. The CDR3 contains 13 residues. The CDR3 region has the DNA TGTGCCTGGGATGACGACCTGAACTACGAGCAGTACTTC. Amino acid sequence: CAWDDDLNYEQYF.

Only one count was recorded for this clonotype. A read error may explain this, as a much larger clone is one base away. J is TRBJ2-5 and V is TRBV6-6; 10 bases match TRBD2. The CDR3 extends over 15 amino acids. The germline CDR1 and CDR2 sequences are MNHNY and SVGAGI (reference sequence). CDR3 sequence (DNA): TGTACCAGCAGTTCGAGCGGGGGGGCCCCAGAGACCCAGTACTTC. It codes for CTSSSSGGAPETQYF.

With regard to this clonotype: This may come from a read error, since a much larger clone is one base off. The chain uses TRBV20-1 and TRBJ2-5; TRBD1 is a possible D gene (6 bases). The V gene lost 3 bases and the J gene lost 2 bases, with 13 bases spanning the gap. This CDR3 is built from 14 residues. Germline V gene sequence: CDR1 DFQATT, CDR2 SNEGSKA (reference sequence). CDR3 loop: CSASGTGLQETQYF. DNA for the CDR3: TGCAGTGCTAGCGGAACAGGGTTGCAAGAGACCCAGTACTTC.

There are many counts of this clonotype. This rearrangement joins TRBV7-9 to TRBJ1-1; no definite D call. The CDR3 has 14 residues. Germline V gene sequence: CDR1 SEHNR, CDR2 FQNEAQ (reference sequence). V lost 2 bases to trimming and J lost 1 base, with 8 bases between them. The CDR3 DNA sequence: TGTGCCAGCAGCTTATCCGCGGGGAACACTGAAGCTTTCTTT. The encoded protein is CASSLSAGNTEAFF.

V and J are TRBV27 and TRBJ2-2; D might be TRBD1 (6 bases). Germline V gives CDR1 MNHEY, CDR2 SMNVEV (reference sequence). CDR3 length: 17 residues. V was trimmed by 6 bases and J by 1 base, leaving 18 bases between them. The CDR3 DNA is TGTGCCAGCAGAAACGTAGGGGAACAGGGGAACACCGGGGAGCTGTTTTTT. It translates to CASRNVGEQGNTGELFF.

This clonotype was counted only a few times. The rearrangement uses TRBV9 and TRBJ1-1; 8 bases are a match to TRBD1. This CDR3 spans 16 amino acids. V was pared by 0 bases and J by 1 base, with 5 bases of the junction left unmatched. In germline, CDR1 is SGDLS, CDR2 YYNGEE. The chain's CDR3 is CASSVERDRQNTEAFF. For the CDR3, the DNA is TGTGCCAGCAGCGTAGAACGGGACAGGCAGAACACTGAAGCTTTCTTT.

As regards this clonotype: This may be a read error, as it is one base from a much larger clone. J is TRBJ1-4 and V is TRBV12-3 or TRBV12-4; TRBD1 is a possible D gene (5 bases). The CDR3 sequence is 12 residues long. The CDR3 DNA follows: TGTGCCGGCAGGCAGGGAGGGGAAAAACTGTTTTTT. Amino acids: CAGRQGGEKLFF.

V and J are TRBV5-1 and TRBJ1-1, with D unresolved. Trimming took off 0 bases at V and 4 bases at J, with 10 bases between the two ends. Germline V gene data show CDR1 as SGHRS and CDR2 as YFSETQ. The length of the CDR3 is 14 residues. Here the CDR3 DNA reads TGCGCCAGCAGCTTGGGGGGAGGGTGCACTGAAGCTTTCTTT. Protein: CASSLGGGCTEAFF.

The chain has TRBV19 and TRBJ2-3; D gene uncertain. Per the germline V gene, CDR1 is LNHDA and CDR2 is SQIVND (reference sequence). Trimming removed 5 bases from V and 5 bases from J, with 11 bases in between. CDR3 size: 13 residues. CDR3 amino acids: CASSFRPLDTQYF. CDR3 in DNA: TGTGCCAGTAGTTTCCGCCCCTTAGATACGCAGTATTTT.

This clonotype was found once. The junction and the germline gene differ at one end; a read error may be behind it. V is TRBV19 and J is TRBJ1-5, with unresolved D. This CDR3 spans 12 amino acids. CDR1 is LNHDA, CDR2 SQIVND, per germline (reference sequence). The CDR3 nucleotides are TGTGTCAGTAGTATCGGCAATCAGCCCCAGCATTTT. Its protein is CVSSIGNQPQHF.

The chain combines TRBV21-1 with TRBJ2-7; TRBD1 was called by the table and not checked on the DNA. TRBV21-1 is noted as a pseudogene. The CDR3 extends over 14 amino acids. This CDR3 is CASSKRGQVYEQYF. CDR3 nucleotides: TGTGCCAGCAGCAAAAGGGGGCAGGTCTACGAGCAGTACTTC.

As concerns this clonotype: A much larger clone differs from this one at a single base, so this may be a read error. The genes are TRBV20-1 and TRBJ1-1; D is unresolved. V lost 1 base to trimming and J lost 1 base, with 4 bases between them. The CDR3 extends over 12 amino acids. Germline values: CDR1 DFQATT, CDR2 SNEGSKA (reference sequence). CDR3 sequence (DNA): TGCAGTGCTAGAGTTGAGAACACTGAAGCTTTCTTT. The encoded protein is CSARVENTEAFF.

This clonotype was observed a handful of times. The V gene is TRBV29-1, the J gene TRBJ1-2; 7 nucleotides line up with TRBD1. Germline V gene lookup returns CDR1 SQVTM and CDR2 ANQGSEA. The J segment lost 1 base and the V segment lost 6 bases, leaving 5 bases of the junction unmatched. The CDR3 loop spans 13 amino acids. The chain's CDR3 is CSVQGGNNYGYTF. The DNA of the CDR3 is TGCAGCGTCCAGGGGGGAAATAACTATGGCTACACCTTC.

With respect to this clonotype: The junction departs from the called germline gene at one end, perhaps through a read error. V gene TRBV10-3 combines with J gene TRBJ2-3; possible D gene TRBD2, 6 bases. Germline V gene lookup returns CDR1 ENHRY and CDR2 SYGVKD. The CDR3 has 15 amino acids. Here the CDR3 DNA reads TGTGCCGTTAAAGAGGGACTCCAGAGCACAGATACGCGGTATTTT. This gives the protein CAVKEGLQSTDTRYF.

This clonotype occurred a few times. The chain links TRBV11-2 to TRBJ2-3; D unclear. Trimming took 4 bases from V and 2 from J, leaving 13 bases between them. The CDR3 is 15 residues long. Germline V gene lookup returns CDR1 SGHAT and CDR2 FQNNGV. CDR3 residues: CASSSLAGFTDTQYF. In nucleotides, the CDR3 is TGTGCCAGCAGCTCCCTCGCCGGGTTCACAGATACGCAGTATTTT.

The chain is built from TRBV4-2 and TRBJ1-5; D remains ambiguous. Germline CDR1 and CDR2: LGHNA and YNFKEQ. The length of the CDR3 is 15 residues. The V end lost 1 base, the J end lost 6 bases, and 13 bases lay between the germline ends. In DNA, the CDR3 is TGTGCCAGCAGCCAAGTTTCCGCCGCGGGTCAGCCCCAGCATTTT. This translates into CASSQVSAAGQPQHF.

This clonotype has a count of ten or more. The gene calls are TRBV20-1 and TRBJ2-7; possible D gene TRBD1, 6 bases. Germline V lookup: CDR1 DFQATT, CDR2 SNEGSKA (reference sequence). V was cut by 6 bases and J by 3 bases, with 15 bases left in between. There are 13 residues in the CDR3. The CDR3 is CSAVGTGHYEQYF. The CDR3 DNA reads as TGCAGTGCCGTGGGAACAGGGCACTACGAGCAGTACTTC.

A single count supports this clonotype. The rearrangement joins TRBV6-2 or TRBV6-3 to TRBJ2-7; D is possibly TRBD2 (6 bases). Germline V gene data show CDR1 as MNHEY and CDR2 as SVGEGT. CDR3 length: 15 residues. V lost 1 base, J lost 3 bases, and 13 bases lay in between. CDR3 sequence reads: CASSYLGTPRYEQYF. The CDR3 bases are TGTGCCAGCAGTTACTTGGGGACTCCTCGCTACGAGCAGTACTTC.

This clonotype has at least ten counts. CDR3 in amino acids: CASSLAAGLAGPSQETQYF. Here the CDR3 DNA reads TGTGCCAGCAGCTTAGCCGCGGGACTAGCGGGACCCTCCCAAGAGACCCAGTACTTC. V usage is TRBV7-9 and J usage is TRBJ2-5; TRBD2 agrees at 13 bases. The CDR3 is made up of 19 amino acids. V was pared by 0 bases and J by 1 base, with 8 bases of the junction left unmatched. The V gene's germline CDR1 is SEHNR and CDR2 FQNEAQ (reference sequence).

On this clonotype: This may be a read error: a much more frequent sequence differs by one nucleotide. The rearrangement uses TRBV28 and TRBJ2-7; a possible D gene is TRBD2 (6 bases). Looked up from germline, CDR1 is MDHEN and CDR2 is SYDVKM. The CDR3 length is 14 residues. The CDR3 coding sequence is TGTGCCAGCAGTTTTCGGGGACTGACCTACGAGCGGTACTTC. It is translated as CASSFRGLTYERYF.

As regards this clonotype: The junction shows a germline mismatch at one end, possibly a read error. The chain couples TRBV9 to TRBJ2-3; D remains unclear. CDR1 and CDR2 (germline): SGDLS, YYNGEE. The CDR3 is made up of 16 amino acids. CDR3 nucleotides: TGTGCCAGCAGCTCAGAGGACGGCAGAGGCACAGATACGCAGTGTTTT. Amino acid sequence: CASSSEDGRGTDTQCF. Looking up the rest from reference TRBV9 and TRBJ2-3 gives the full variable domain: DSGVTQTPKHLITATGQRVTLRCSPRSGDLSVYWYQQSLDQGLQFLIQYYNGEERAKGNILERFSAQQFPDLHSELNLSSLELGDSALYFCASSSEDGRGTDTQCFGPGTRLTVL.